The sequence of this T cell receptor beta chain was determined in a study of blood T cells in healthy people across ages. A second PCR of 7 to 11 cycles used a sample-barcoded 5' primer and a J-beta primer mix. TCRdb called the 5' RACE reads again in MiXCR, with one record for every CDR3 protein. The data contain roughly 800,000 distinct CDR3 sequences, roughly 25% of them singletons. The CDR3 extends over 14 amino acids. CDR1 and CDR2 from the germline V gene are LNHDA and SQIVND (reference sequence). Between the trimmed V and J ends, which lost 4 bases and 10 bases, there was a span of 19 bases. This sample also appeared in a second study, on T cells of mothers and their children.

The chain recombines TRBV19 with TRBJ1-1; D is possibly TRBD1 (6 bases). The clonotype was recovered from a boy aged 5-17 years in good health. Sequencing was performed on blood. The chain's CDR3 is CASSNRQVGSPAFF. The CDR3 DNA follows: TGTGCCAGTAGTAATCGACAGGTCGGGTCACCAGCTTTCTTT. Complete variable domain (other parts from reference TRBV19 and TRBJ1-1): DGGITQSPKYLFRKEGQNVTLSCEQNLNHDAMYWYRQDPGQGLRLIYYSQIVNDFQKGDIAEGYSVSREKKESFPLTVTSAQKNPTAFYLCASSNRQVGSPAFFGQGTRLTVV.